Listed below are T cell receptor beta chains from one sample, sequenced in a study of T cells in Graves' hyperthyroidism and ophthalmopathy. TCRdb passed the multiplex PCR reads through MiXCR, listing each CDR3 protein once. The sample lists 500,000 to 600,000 distinct CDR3 sequences, 16% occurring once. Sequenced material: blood. Every receptor here comes from a woman between 18 and 30 years old with Graves' hyperthyroidism. The CDR3 runs from the conserved cysteine through the conserved F or W. D genes are given only for firm matches. Size is omitted from some rows. Given values are once, few, many or a class for expanded clones.

clone size	V gene	D gene	J gene	CDR3 protein	CDR3 DNA
-	TRBV12-3/TRBV12-4	-	TRBJ2-3	CASSTRQSLDTQYF	TGTGCCAGCAGTACTAGGCAAAGCTTGGATACGCAGTATTTT
many	TRBV7-2	-	TRBJ2-3	CASSLSPGVGEDTQYF	TGTGCCAGCAGCTTGAGTCCGGGGGTGGGTGAGGATACGCAGTATTTT
few	TRBV24-1	TRBD2	TRBJ2-1	CATSDFAGTSGGGGSYNEQFF	TGTGCCACCAGTGATTTCGCCGGGACTAGCGGGGGTGGGGGGTCCTACAATGAGCAGTTCTTC
many	TRBV5-6	TRBD1	TRBJ1-1	CASSYRDRSEAFF	TGTGCCAGCAGCTATCGGGACAGATCAGAAGCTTTCTTT
many	TRBV11-2	-	TRBJ2-2	CASSPGTSNTGELFF	TGTGCCAGCAGCCCGGGGACATCGAACACCGGGGAGCTGTTTTTT
many	TRBV28	-	TRBJ2-1	CASRRTGYEQFF	TGTGCCAGCAGAAGAACAGGGTATGAGCAGTTCTTC
few	TRBV10-3	-	TRBJ2-2	CAISESSGVSTGELFF	TGTGCCATCAGTGAGTCGTCGGGAGTCAGCACCGGGGAGCTGTTTTTT
few	TRBV5-1	-	TRBJ1-2	CASSEGNDRYYGYTF	TGCGCCAGCAGCGAGGGAAACGACAGGTACTATGGCTACACCTTC
-	TRBV28	TRBD1	TRBJ2-3	CASAAGTGGYWGTDTQYF	TGTGCCAGCGCGGCCGGGACAGGGGGCTATTGGGGAACAGATACGCAGTATTTT
many	TRBV2	TRBD2	TRBJ2-5	CASKEGLAGGPGETQYF	TGTGCCAGCAAAGAAGGACTAGCGGGAGGGCCGGGAGAGACCCAGTACTTC
-	TRBV19	TRBD1	TRBJ1-1	CASISSLGQGRWGTEAFF	TGTGCCAGTATTAGTTCGTTGGGACAGGGTCGATGGGGCACTGAAGCTTTCTTT
many	TRBV20-1	TRBD1	TRBJ2-7	CSASRGTGKYEQYF	TGCAGTGCTAGTCGAGGGACAGGGAAGTACGAGCAGTACTTC
many	TRBV2	TRBD1	TRBJ1-2	CADQGGTGTRYGYTF	TGTGCCGATCAGGGGGGGACAGGGACTCGCTATGGCTACACCTTC
-	TRBV12-3/TRBV12-4	-	TRBJ1-3	CASSPGTPPYSGDTIYF	TGTGCCAGCAGTCCCGGGACACCTCCCTACTCTGGAGACACCATATATTTT
many	TRBV6-9	-	TRBJ2-3	CASYGIGALTDTQYF	TGTGCCAGCTACGGGATAGGAGCTCTCACAGATACGCAGTATTTT
many	TRBV5-1	-	TRBJ2-7	CASKLSDYEQYF	TGCGCCAGCAAATTGAGTGACTACGAGCAGTACTTC
many	TRBV28	-	TRBJ2-3	CASSFMGDTQYF	TGTGCCAGCAGTTTTATGGGAGATACGCAGTATTTT
-	TRBV5-6	TRBD2	TRBJ2-3	CASSLAGVADTQYF	TGTGCCAGCAGCCTAGCGGGAGTAGCAGATACGCAGTATTTT
-	TRBV6-1	-	TRBJ2-1	CASSTIGGAGAEQFF	TGTGCCAGCTCTACTATTGGGGGGGCCGGGGCTGAGCAGTTCTTC
many	TRBV7-2	TRBD1	TRBJ2-2	CASSLRGLGTGELFF	TGTGCCAGCAGCTTAAGGGGGCTGGGGACCGGGGAGCTGTTTTTT
-	TRBV25-1	TRBD1	TRBJ1-1	CASSELTTGASITEAFF	TGTGCCAGCAGTGAATTAACCACAGGGGCGAGTATTACTGAAGCTTTCTTT
-	TRBV6-2/TRBV6-3	-	TRBJ1-5	CASSYSGAPYQPQHF	TGTGCCAGCAGTTACTCGGGCGCCCCTTATCAGCCCCAGCATTTT
many	TRBV5-6	TRBD2	TRBJ2-1	CASRRGGVDNEQFF	TGTGCCAGCAGGCGCGGGGGGGTCGACAATGAGCAGTTCTTC
-	TRBV9	TRBD2	TRBJ2-1	CASSVSGLAGTEQFF	TGTGCCAGCAGCGTATCAGGACTAGCGGGAACTGAGCAGTTCTTC
many	TRBV6-5	-	TRBJ2-7	CASSYSGKGSYEQYF	TGTGCCAGCAGTTACTCAGGGAAAGGGTCCTACGAGCAGTACTTC
few	TRBV4-1	TRBD2	TRBJ2-1	CASSLGGRTSGRAYNEQFF	TGCGCCAGCAGCCTTGGAGGCCGGACTAGCGGGAGGGCCTACAATGAGCAGTTCTTC
-	TRBV12-3/TRBV12-4	-	TRBJ2-1	CASQTGTLVEQFF	TGTGCCAGCCAGACCGGGACACTCGTTGAGCAGTTCTTC
-	TRBV12-3/TRBV12-4	-	TRBJ1-2	CASSARSRRSAVSGYTF	TGTGCCAGCAGTGCCCGTTCCAGGCGATCGGCAGTCAGTGGCTACACCTTC
many	TRBV7-9	-	TRBJ2-5	CASSFSLGGGAGETQYF	TGTGCCAGCAGCTTCTCGTTGGGCGGAGGGGCCGGAGAGACCCAGTACTTC
few	TRBV7-2	-	TRBJ1-5	CASSLSWGQPQHF	TGTGCCAGCAGCTTATCCTGGGGTCAGCCCCAGCATTTT
-	TRBV7-9	-	TRBJ1-1	CASSLGVFVGEAFF	TGTGCCAGCAGCTTAGGGGTGTTTGTGGGTGAAGCTTTCTTT
many	TRBV30	-	TRBJ2-1	CAWAFVGYNEQFF	TGTGCCTGGGCATTCGTCGGTTACAATGAGCAGTTCTTC
few	TRBV4-1	TRBD1	TRBJ1-1	CASSPGQGGKAEAFF	TGCGCCAGCAGCCCGGGACAGGGCGGGAAAGCTGAAGCTTTCTTT
-	TRBV11-3	TRBD2	TRBJ2-1	CASSPAGGGLYNEQSF	TGTGCCAGCAGCCCCGCGGGGGGGGGATTATACAATGAGCAGTCCTTC
-	TRBV12-3/TRBV12-4	-	TRBJ1-4	CASNSGQPNEKLFF	TGTGCCAGCAACTCCGGACAGCCTAATGAAAAACTGTTTTTT
many	TRBV7-8	TRBD2	TRBJ2-3	CASSPLAGEGGTQYF	TGTGCCAGCAGCCCCCTAGCGGGAGAGGGGGGTACGCAGTATTTT
few	TRBV20-1	-	TRBJ1-6	CSAPRRLPQSSYNSPLHF	TGCAGTGCTCCCCGACGGCTCCCTCAGAGCTCCTATAATTCACCCCTCCACTTT
-	TRBV28	-	TRBJ2-2	CASSTNTENTGELFF	TGTGCCAGCAGCACGAATACAGAGAACACCGGGGAGCTGTTTTTT
many	TRBV20-1	TRBD2	TRBJ2-1	CSARVTSVLSYNEQFF	TGCAGTGCTAGGGTGACTAGCGTTCTCTCCTACAATGAGCAGTTCTTC
-	TRBV20-1	TRBD2	TRBJ2-7	CSARELAGRKPYEQYF	TGCAGTGCTAGAGAACTAGCGGGCCGAAAACCCTACGAGCAGTACTTC
-	TRBV3-1	TRBD2	TRBJ2-1	CASRGGIGSSYNEQFF	TGTGCCAGCAGGGGAGGGATTGGGAGCTCCTACAATGAGCAGTTCTTC
few	TRBV19	TRBD1	TRBJ1-1	CASSPGQGKTEAFF	TGTGCCAGTAGCCCGGGACAGGGGAAGACTGAAGCTTTCTTT
-	TRBV30	-	TRBJ2-1	CAWSGYGTSIHNEQFF	TGTGCCTGGAGTGGATATGGAACTAGTATCCACAATGAGCAGTTCTTC
-	TRBV5-6	TRBD1	TRBJ2-1	CASSATQGEPYNEQFF	TGTGCCAGCAGCGCAACTCAGGGGGAACCTTACAATGAGCAGTTCTTC
few	TRBV4-1	TRBD2	TRBJ2-3	CASSQGVGGRDTDTQYF	TGCGCCAGCAGCCAAGGGGTCGGCGGGAGGGACACAGATACGCAGTATTTT
few	TRBV24-1	TRBD2	TRBJ2-2	CATSDLGLAGLNTGELFF	TGTGCCACCAGTGATTTGGGACTAGCGGGGCTAAACACCGGGGAGCTGTTTTTT
-	TRBV13	TRBD1	TRBJ2-1	CASSPHGPGQSNEQFF	TGTGCCAGCAGCCCGCACGGTCCGGGACAGTCCAATGAGCAGTTCTTC
few	TRBV3-1	-	TRBJ1-1	CASRGATEAFF	TGTGCCAGCAGGGGGGCCACTGAAGCTTTCTTT
few	TRBV7-2	TRBD1	TRBJ1-5	CASSAQGALSNQPQHF	TGTGCCAGCAGCGCCCAGGGGGCGCTTAGCAATCAGCCCCAGCATTTT
many	TRBV20-1	-	TRBJ2-7	CSAKKAQAYEQYF	TGCAGTGCCAAAAAGGCCCAGGCCTACGAGCAGTACTTC